This entry concerns a single T cell receptor (beta chain). The time point here: newly diagnosed GD, antithyroid drugs for less than 3 months. The authors made the TCR library using RNA they extracted from PBMCs. The CDR3 is 14 amino acids. Per germline, CDR1 DFQATT and CDR2 SNEGSKA (reference sequence). Trimming pared 4 bases from V and 7 bases from J, leaving 14 bases between. Arm-PCR of CDR3 regions and iRepertoire HTBI primers were the basis on which TCR beta libraries were built. TCRdb passed the multiplex PCR reads through MiXCR, listing each CDR3 protein once. The sample contains about 360,000 distinct CDR3 sequences, roughly 17% of which appear only once. This entry is derived from a study of regulatory T cells in long-lasting Graves disease. This same sample was also taken into another study, of T cells in Graves' hyperthyroidism and ophthalmopathy.

Sequencing was performed on peripheral blood mononuclear cells (PBMCs), taken at new diagnosis, from a patient treated with antithyroid drugs. The source is a young woman with Graves disease. The chain joins TRBV20-1 to TRBJ1-6; D perhaps matches TRBD1 (5 bases). CDR3: CSATSGTGNSPLHF. The CDR3 region has the DNA TGCAGTGCTACCTCCGGGACGGGGAATTCACCCCTCCACTTT.